Only a few counts were recorded for the clone carrying this T cell receptor beta chain. Its antigen is unknown. Germline CDR1 and CDR2: SGHRS and YFSETQ. The CDR3 spans 14 residues. V was trimmed by 2 bases and J by 7 bases, leaving 13 bases between them. A J-beta primer mix and a sample-barcoded 5' primer were used in a second PCR of about 7 to 12 cycles. The study obtained at least 2.5 million CDR3-containing paired-end reads from every sample. TCRdb reprocessed the 5' RACE reads via MiXCR and lists one record per CDR3 protein. The table lists some 1 million distinct CDR3 sequences, around 43% of them singletons. This entry is derived from a study of blood T cells in healthy people across ages. Whole-study findings and limits: In long-lived donors, naive CD4+ cell counts and diversity exceeded those of aged donors. Older age coincided with a roughly linear decline in TCR beta diversity per million T cells. It was found that TCR beta diversity correlated strongly with the percentage of naive T cells.

Sequencing input: blood. V and J are TRBV5-1 and TRBJ2-1; the D gene is possibly TRBD1 (6 bases). The sequence derives from a woman between 55 and 75 years old in good health. The CDR3 region is CASSLGQSLNEQFF. CDR3 nucleotide sequence: TGCGCCAGCAGCTTAGGACAGTCTCTGAATGAGCAGTTCTTC.